These 17 T cell receptor beta chains were all obtained from the same sample, sequenced in a study of CD8+CD57+ T cells in acquired aplastic anemia. For CDR3 and TCR beta VDJ profiling, genomic DNA was the template used. TCRdb fed the reads into MiXCR, producing one record per CDR3 protein. Of approximately 380,000 distinct CDR3 sequences in the sample, 60% to 80% were seen once. Sequenced input: sorted CD4+, CD8+, or CD8+CD57+ T cells (not recorded which) from PBMCs. Receptors were obtained from a human donor in good health, serving as a control.

This clonotype was recorded many times. The rearrangement links TRBV11-2 to TRBJ1-2; perhaps TRBD1 as D (6 bases). The CDR3 spans 16 residues. Germline V CDR1 and CDR2: SGHAT, FQNNGV. V was pared by 0 bases and J by 4 bases, with 15 bases between. This CDR3 reads CASSLDWFAGAYGYTF. The CDR3 DNA reads TGTGCCAGCAGCTTAGATTGGTTTGCAGGGGCCTATGGCTACACCTTC.

This chain connects TRBV9 to TRBJ2-5; D ambiguous. The CDR3 has 17 residues. With 2 bases removed from V and 0 bases from J, the gap between germline ends came to 17 bases. Germline assignment: CDR1 SGDLS and CDR2 YYNGEE. The CDR3 DNA reads as TGTGCCAGCAGCGTTCCCCCGGGCGGCGGTCACCAAGAGACCCAGTACTTC. Translating it yields CASSVPPGGGHQETQYF.

This clonotype was observed at least ten times. The gene calls are TRBV2 and TRBJ1-1; weak D call: TRBD1 (5 bases). The CDR3 has 15 residues. Germline V gene lookup returns CDR1 SNHLY and CDR2 FYNNEI. V dropped 5 bases and J dropped 1 base, with 14 bases sitting between them. CDR3 sequence: CASSIEVGRNTEAFF. The CDR3 DNA is TGTGCCAGCAGTATAGAGGTGGGACGGAACACTGAAGCTTTCTTT.

This chain connects TRBV7-2 to TRBJ2-7; TRBD2 matches at 11 bases. V shed 6 bases, J shed 7 bases, and the junction held 17 bases outside the gene matches. The CDR3 is 17 residues long. Germline V gene lookup returns CDR1 SGHTA and CDR2 FQGNSA. DNA for the CDR3: TGTGCCAGCAGTCTAGCGGGGGGTAAATCCTACGAGCAGGAGCAGTACTTC. Translation gives CASSLAGGKSYEQEQYF.

Of note for this clonotype: The CDR3 ends on some other residue instead of the conserved phenylalanine or tryptophan, so this is likely a read error. The DNA is omitted, as the CDR3 cannot be located on it reliably, and the CDR3 follows TCRdb's listing. The genes are TRBV2 and TRBJ1-6. Germline V gene data show CDR1 as SNHLY and CDR2 as FYNNEI. The CDR3 length equals 14 residues, ends included. This CDR3 is CASSVVHTPSHFQN.

In this sample, this clonotype turned up many times. The chain couples TRBV5-1 to TRBJ2-5; 9 nucleotides align to TRBD2. Germline CDR1 and CDR2: SGHRS and YFSETQ. The CDR3 loop spans 16 amino acids. V lost 3 bases, J lost 3 bases, and 9 bases stayed unmatched. CDR3 region: CASSSVVAGAKETQYF. CDR3 sequence (DNA): TGCGCCAGCAGCTCCGTGGTAGCGGGGGCAAAAGAGACCCAGTACTTC.

Concerning this clonotype: This may be a read error: a much more frequent sequence differs by one nucleotide. The rearrangement uses TRBV6-6 and TRBJ1-2; 7 bases are shared with TRBD1. CDR3 length equals 14 residues. V was pared by 6 bases and J by 3 bases, with 7 bases of the junction left unmatched. The V gene's germline CDR1 is MNHNY and CDR2 SVGAGI (reference sequence). CDR3 in amino acids: CASRLTGTDYGYTF. As DNA, the CDR3 is TGTGCCAGCAGATTGACAGGGACTGACTATGGCTACACCTTC.

The CDR3 coding sequence is TGTGCCAGCAGCGACGGAGGGACCGTGAGTTCCTACGAGCAGTACTTC. Translating gives CASSDGGTVSSYEQYF. The chain uses TRBV9 and TRBJ2-7; possible D gene TRBD2, 6 bases. The CDR3 is 16 amino acids. CDR1 SGDLS and CDR2 YYNGEE come from the germline V gene. With 3 bases removed from V and 1 base from J, the gap between germline ends came to 17 bases.

Of note for this clonotype: The CDR3 carries no conserved terminal phenylalanine or tryptophan, so it likely arises from a read error. The rearrangement uses TRBV7-9 and TRBJ1-5; no firm D call. Germline V gives CDR1 SEHNR, CDR2 FQNEAQ (reference sequence). There are 12 residues in the CDR3. Trimming left V 6 bases short and J 6 bases short, with 9 bases between. CDR3 sequence: CASRRDGQPQHL. The CDR3 DNA sequence: TGTGCCAGCAGAAGAGATGGTCAGCCCCAGCATTTA.

The V gene is TRBV20-1, the J gene TRBJ2-6, with D possibly TRBD1 on 5 matching bases. The CDR3 is 15 amino acids. With 5 bases removed from V and 8 bases from J, the gap between germline ends came to 19 bases. Germline V lookup: CDR1 DFQATT, CDR2 SNEGSKA (reference sequence). The CDR3 sequence: CSARTSQETPNVLTF. DNA for the CDR3: TGCAGTGCTCGGACATCACAAGAGACCCCCAACGTCCTGACTTTC.

The chain joins TRBV9 to TRBJ1-1; the D is unclear. V was shortened by 4 bases and J by 6 bases, with 25 bases between the two germline ends. Per the germline V gene, CDR1 is SGDLS and CDR2 is YYNGEE. The CDR3 loop spans 17 amino acids. CDR3 protein: CASSLGLRAGKSPEAFF. The CDR3 region has the DNA TGTGCCAGCAGCTTAGGGCTAAGGGCGGGGAAGTCCCCTGAAGCTTTCTTT. Supplemented by reference TRBV9 and TRBJ1-1, the full variable domain reads DSGVTQTPKHLITATGQRVTLRCSPRSGDLSVYWYQQSLDQGLQFLIQYYNGEERAKGNILERFSAQQFPDLHSELNLSSLELGDSALYFCASSLGLRAGKSPEAFFGQGTRLTVV.

As for this clonotype: One end of the junction is discordant with germline, which a read error may explain. The chain recombines TRBV7-3 with TRBJ1-5; D uncertain. The germline gives CDR1 SGHTA, CDR2 FQGTGA. The CDR3 has 14 amino acids. CDR3 DNA sequence: TGTGCCAGCAGCGATGGGGAGCGCAAACAGCCGCAGCATTTT. Protein product: CASSDGERKQPQHF.

The chain has TRBV7-6 and TRBJ1-1; D call uncertain. Trimming pared 3 bases from V and 3 bases from J, leaving 14 bases between. Germline assignment: CDR1 SGHVS and CDR2 FNYEAQ. This CDR3 spans 15 amino acids. The DNA for the CDR3 is TGTGCCAGCAGCTTCATCACTCGGGCGGACACTGAAGCTTTCTTT. As protein: CASSFITRADTEAFF.

The chain employs TRBV7-3 and TRBJ2-7; D perhaps matches TRBD1 (5 bases). CDR1 and CDR2 (germline): SGHTA, FQGTGA. This CDR3 is built from 15 residues. Trimming took 5 bases from V and 7 from J, leaving 21 bases between them. The CDR3 nucleotides are TGTGCCAGCAGCCTCCCCAGGGTCGTCGTGAAAGAGCAGTACTTC. This sequence encodes CASSLPRVVVKEQYF.

A note on this clonotype: An end of the junction differs from the germline gene, which may be a read error. V and J are TRBV24-1 and TRBJ2-7; 7 nucleotides agree with TRBD1. Germline V gene lookup returns CDR1 KGHDR and CDR2 SFDVKD. CDR3 length: 16 amino acids. The CDR3 loop is CASSDPIAGGANEQYF. The CDR3, as DNA: TGTGCCAGCAGTGACCCCATAGCAGGGGGAGCCAACGAGCAGTACTTC.

The V and J genes are TRBV9 and TRBJ1-3; D is unclear. Germline V gives CDR1 SGDLS, CDR2 YYNGEE. V was clipped by 3 bases and J by 11 bases, with 24 bases between them. The CDR3 is 16 residues long. The CDR3 DNA follows: TGTGCCAGCAGCGCTGGGGAGGCGAACACTGAAGCTTCCATATATTTT. Residues: CASSAGEANTEASIYF.

This clonotype was detected ten times or more. The J gene is TRBJ1-4, the V gene TRBV6-6, with 10 bases aligning to TRBD1. The CDR3 consists of 14 residues. The V gene's germline CDR1 is MNHNY and CDR2 SVGAGI (reference sequence). The junction had 3 bases not matched to a gene; V was cut back by 5 bases and J by 6 bases. The CDR3 sequence is CASSTGTGDEKLFF. The CDR3, as DNA: TGTGCCAGCAGTACAGGGACAGGGGATGAAAAACTGTTTTTT.